The TCR beta chain described here comes from a study of beta chain features in type 1 diabetes. What was sequenced were expressed TCRB transcripts, since all of the isolated RNA had been reverse transcribed. Sequenced by immunoSEQ multiplex PCR; TCRdb stores in-frame clones only, minus some. The sample holds about 150,000 clones, 11% seen once. V shed 1 base and J shed 7 bases, with 13 bases lying between them. Germline CDR1 and CDR2: SGHTA and FQGTGA. The CDR3 loop spans 14 amino acids. Sequencing was done on a sample of central memory CD4+ T cells from blood. The genes are TRBV7-3 and TRBJ1-2; the D gene is possibly TRBD1 (6 bases). This TCR came from a man aged 18 to 30 in good health. Here the CDR3 reads CASSLIPGGSGYTF. Written as DNA, the CDR3 is TGTGCCAGCAGCTTAATTCCCGGGGGCAGTGGCTACACCTTC. The variable domain in full, completed from reference TRBV7-3 and TRBJ1-2, reads GAGVSQTPSNKVTEKGKYVELRCDPISGHTALYWYRQSLGQGPEFLIYFQGTGAADDSGLPNDRFFAVRPEGSVSTLKIQRTERGDSAVYLCASSLIPGGSGYTFGSGTRLTVV.